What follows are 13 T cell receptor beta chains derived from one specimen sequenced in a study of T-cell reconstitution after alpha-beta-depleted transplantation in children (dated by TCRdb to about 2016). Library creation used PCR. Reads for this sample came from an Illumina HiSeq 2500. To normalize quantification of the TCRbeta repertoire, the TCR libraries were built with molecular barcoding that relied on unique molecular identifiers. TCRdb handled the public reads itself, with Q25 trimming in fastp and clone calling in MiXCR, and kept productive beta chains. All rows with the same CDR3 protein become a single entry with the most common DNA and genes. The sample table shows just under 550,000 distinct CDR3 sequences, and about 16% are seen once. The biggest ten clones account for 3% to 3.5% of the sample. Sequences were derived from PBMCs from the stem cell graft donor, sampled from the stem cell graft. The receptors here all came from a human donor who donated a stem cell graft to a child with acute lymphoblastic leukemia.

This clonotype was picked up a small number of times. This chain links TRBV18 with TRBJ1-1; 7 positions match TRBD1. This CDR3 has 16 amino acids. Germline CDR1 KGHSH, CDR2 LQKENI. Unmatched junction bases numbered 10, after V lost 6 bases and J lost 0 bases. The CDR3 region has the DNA TGTGCCAGCTCCCTAACAGGGGAGGACGTGAACACTGAAGCTTTCTTT. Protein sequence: CASSLTGEDVNTEAFF.

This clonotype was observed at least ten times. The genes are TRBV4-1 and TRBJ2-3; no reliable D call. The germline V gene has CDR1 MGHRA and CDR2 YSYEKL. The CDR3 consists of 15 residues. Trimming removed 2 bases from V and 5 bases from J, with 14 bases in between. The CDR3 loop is CASSQSVFQGDTQYF. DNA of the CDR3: TGCGCCAGCAGCCAATCGGTATTCCAAGGAGATACGCAGTATTTT.

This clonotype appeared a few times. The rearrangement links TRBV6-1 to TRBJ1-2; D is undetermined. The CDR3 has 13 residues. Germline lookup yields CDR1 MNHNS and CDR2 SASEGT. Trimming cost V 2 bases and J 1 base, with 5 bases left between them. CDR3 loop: CASSETINYGYTF. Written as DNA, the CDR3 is TGTGCCAGCAGTGAAACGATTAACTATGGCTACACCTTC.

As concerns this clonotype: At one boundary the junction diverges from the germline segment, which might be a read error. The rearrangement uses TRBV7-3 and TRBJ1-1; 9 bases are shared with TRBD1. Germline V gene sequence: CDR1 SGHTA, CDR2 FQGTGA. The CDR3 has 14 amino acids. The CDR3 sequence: CASSAGTGNPEAFF. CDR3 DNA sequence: TGTGCCAGCAGCGCCGGGACAGGGAACCCTGAAGCTTTCTTT.

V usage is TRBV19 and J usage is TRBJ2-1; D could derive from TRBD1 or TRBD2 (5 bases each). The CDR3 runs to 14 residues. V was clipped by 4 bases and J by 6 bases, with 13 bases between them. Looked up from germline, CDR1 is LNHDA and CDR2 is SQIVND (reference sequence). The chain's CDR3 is CASSNPGTTNEQFF. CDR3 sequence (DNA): TGTGCCAGTAGTAACCCCGGGACCACCAATGAGCAGTTCTTC.

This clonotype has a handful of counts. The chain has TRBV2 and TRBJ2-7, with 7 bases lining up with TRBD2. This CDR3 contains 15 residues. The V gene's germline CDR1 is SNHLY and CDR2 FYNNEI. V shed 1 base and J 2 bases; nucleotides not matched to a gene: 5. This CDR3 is CASSEGLAAAYEQYF. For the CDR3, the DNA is TGTGCCAGCAGTGAAGGGCTAGCGGCCGCCTACGAGCAGTACTTC.

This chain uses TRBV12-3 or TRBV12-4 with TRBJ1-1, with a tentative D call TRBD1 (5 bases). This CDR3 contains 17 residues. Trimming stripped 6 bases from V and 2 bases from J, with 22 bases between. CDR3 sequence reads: CASRTTLPGTDNTEAFF. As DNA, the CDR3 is TGTGCCAGCAGGACTACCTTACCCGGGACCGATAACACTGAAGCTTTCTTT.

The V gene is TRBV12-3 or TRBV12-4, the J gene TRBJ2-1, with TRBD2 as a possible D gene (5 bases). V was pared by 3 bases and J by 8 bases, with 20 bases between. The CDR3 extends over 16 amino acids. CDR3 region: CASSFLRTSGGHEQFF. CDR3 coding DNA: TGTGCCAGCAGTTTTCTCCGGACTTCGGGCGGGCATGAGCAGTTCTTC.

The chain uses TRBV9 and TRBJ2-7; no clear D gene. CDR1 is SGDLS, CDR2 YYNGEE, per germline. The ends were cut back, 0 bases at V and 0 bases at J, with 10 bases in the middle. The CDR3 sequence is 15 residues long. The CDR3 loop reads CASSVDRLSSYEQYF. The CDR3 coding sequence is TGTGCCAGCAGCGTAGATAGGCTTAGCTCCTACGAGCAGTACTTC.

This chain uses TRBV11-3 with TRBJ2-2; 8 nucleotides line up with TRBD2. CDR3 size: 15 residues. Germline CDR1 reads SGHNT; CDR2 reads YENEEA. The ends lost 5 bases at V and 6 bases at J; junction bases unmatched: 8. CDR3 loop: CASSPLAGSAGELFF. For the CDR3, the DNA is TGTGCCAGCAGCCCTTTAGCGGGGTCGGCCGGGGAGCTGTTTTTT.

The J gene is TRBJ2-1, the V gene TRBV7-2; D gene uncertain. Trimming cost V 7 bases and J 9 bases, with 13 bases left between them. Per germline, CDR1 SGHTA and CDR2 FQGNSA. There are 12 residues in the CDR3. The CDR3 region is CASNWAKGEQFF. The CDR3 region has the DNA TGTGCCAGCAACTGGGCCAAGGGTGAGCAGTTCTTC.

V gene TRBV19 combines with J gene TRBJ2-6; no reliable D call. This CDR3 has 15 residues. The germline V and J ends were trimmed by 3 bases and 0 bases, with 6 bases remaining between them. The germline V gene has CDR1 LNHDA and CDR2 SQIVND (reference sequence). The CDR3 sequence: CASSIPTSGANVLTF. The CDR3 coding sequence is TGTGCCAGTAGTATTCCGACCTCTGGGGCCAACGTCCTGACTTTC.

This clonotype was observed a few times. The CDR3 region has the DNA TGCGCCAGCAGCCACCGGGGGACAGGGGGCCTTTATGAGACCCAGTACTTC. Amino acids: CASSHRGTGGLYETQYF. The chain employs TRBV5-1 and TRBJ2-5; 12 bases line up with TRBD1. CDR3 length equals 17 residues. Germline CDR1 SGHRS, CDR2 YFSETQ. V was pared by 4 bases and J by 5 bases, with 12 bases of the junction left unmatched.